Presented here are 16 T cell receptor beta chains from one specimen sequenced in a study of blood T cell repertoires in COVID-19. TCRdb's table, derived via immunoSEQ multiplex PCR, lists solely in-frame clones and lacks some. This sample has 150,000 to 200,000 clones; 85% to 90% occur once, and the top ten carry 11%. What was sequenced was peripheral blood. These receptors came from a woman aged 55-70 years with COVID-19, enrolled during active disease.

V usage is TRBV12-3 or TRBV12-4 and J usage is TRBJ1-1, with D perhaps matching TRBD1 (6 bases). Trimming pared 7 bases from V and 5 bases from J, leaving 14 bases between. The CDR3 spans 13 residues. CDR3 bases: TGTGCCAGCATCGGGACATCGGGGACTGAAGCTTTCTTT. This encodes CASIGTSGTEAFF.

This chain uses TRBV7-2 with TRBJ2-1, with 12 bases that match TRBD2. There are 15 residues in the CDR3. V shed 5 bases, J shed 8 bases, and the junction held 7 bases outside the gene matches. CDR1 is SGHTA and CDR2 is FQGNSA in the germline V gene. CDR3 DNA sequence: TGTGCCAGCAGCCCCCGACTAGCGGGAGAGGATGAGCAGTTCTTC. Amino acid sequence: CASSPRLAGEDEQFF.

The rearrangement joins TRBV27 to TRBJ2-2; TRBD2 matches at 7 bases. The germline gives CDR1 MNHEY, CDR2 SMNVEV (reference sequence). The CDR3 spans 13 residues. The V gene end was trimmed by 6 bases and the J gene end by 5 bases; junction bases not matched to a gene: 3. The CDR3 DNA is TGTGCCAGCAGCTGGACTAGTACCGGGGAGCTGTTTTTT. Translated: CASSWTSTGELFF.

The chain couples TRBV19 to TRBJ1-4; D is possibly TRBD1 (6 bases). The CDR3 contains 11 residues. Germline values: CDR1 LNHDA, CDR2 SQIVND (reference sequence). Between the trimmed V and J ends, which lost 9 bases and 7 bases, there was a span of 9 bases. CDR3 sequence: CASAQGEKLFF. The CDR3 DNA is TGTGCCAGCGCACAGGGTGAAAAACTGTTTTTT.

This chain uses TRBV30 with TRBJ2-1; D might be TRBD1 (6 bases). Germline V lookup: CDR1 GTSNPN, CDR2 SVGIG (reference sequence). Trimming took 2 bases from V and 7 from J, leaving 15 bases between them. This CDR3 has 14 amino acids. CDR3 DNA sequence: TGTGCCTGGAGTATGGACAGTGATTATAATGAGCAGTTCTTC. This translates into CAWSMDSDYNEQFF.

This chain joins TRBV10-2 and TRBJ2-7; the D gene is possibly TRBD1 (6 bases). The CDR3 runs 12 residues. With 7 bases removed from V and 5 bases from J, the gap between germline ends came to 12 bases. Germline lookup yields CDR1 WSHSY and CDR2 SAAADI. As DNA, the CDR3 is TGCGCCAGCACCCACAGGGCGGACGAGCAGTACTTC. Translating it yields CASTHRADEQYF.

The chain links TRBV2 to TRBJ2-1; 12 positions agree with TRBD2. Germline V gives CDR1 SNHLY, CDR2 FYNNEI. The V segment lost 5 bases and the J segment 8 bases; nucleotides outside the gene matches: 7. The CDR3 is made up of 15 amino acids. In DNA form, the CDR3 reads TGTGCCAGCAGTAGACTAGCGGGAGTGTATGATGAGCAGTTCTTC. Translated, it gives CASSRLAGVYDEQFF.

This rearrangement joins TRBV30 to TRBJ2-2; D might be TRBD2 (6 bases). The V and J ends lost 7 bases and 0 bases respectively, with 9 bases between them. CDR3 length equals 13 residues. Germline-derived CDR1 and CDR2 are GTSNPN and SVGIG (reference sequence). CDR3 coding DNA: TGTGCCTCGACTAGTTCGAACACCGGGGAGCTGTTTTTT. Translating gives CASTSSNTGELFF.

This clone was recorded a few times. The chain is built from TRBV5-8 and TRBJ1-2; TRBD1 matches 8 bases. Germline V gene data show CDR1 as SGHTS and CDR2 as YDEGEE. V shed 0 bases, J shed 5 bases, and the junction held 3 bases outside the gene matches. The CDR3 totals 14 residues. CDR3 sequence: CASSLEGQVYGYTF. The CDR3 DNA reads TGTGCCAGCAGCTTGGAGGGACAGGTTTATGGCTACACCTTC.

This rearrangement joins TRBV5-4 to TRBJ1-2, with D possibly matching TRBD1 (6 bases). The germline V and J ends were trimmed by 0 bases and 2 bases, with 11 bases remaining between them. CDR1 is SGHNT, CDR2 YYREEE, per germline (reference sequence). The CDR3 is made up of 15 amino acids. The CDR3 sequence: CASSLAGRGNYGYTF. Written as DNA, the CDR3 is TGTGCCAGCAGCTTGGCCGGCAGGGGAAACTATGGCTACACCTTC.

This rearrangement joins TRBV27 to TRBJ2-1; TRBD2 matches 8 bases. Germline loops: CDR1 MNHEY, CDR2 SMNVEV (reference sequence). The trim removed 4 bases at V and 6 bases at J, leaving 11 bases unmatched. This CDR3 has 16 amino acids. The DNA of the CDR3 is TGTGCCAGCAGTTCGACCGGGACTAGGCTATTCAATGAGCAGTTCTTC. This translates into CASSSTGTRLFNEQFF.

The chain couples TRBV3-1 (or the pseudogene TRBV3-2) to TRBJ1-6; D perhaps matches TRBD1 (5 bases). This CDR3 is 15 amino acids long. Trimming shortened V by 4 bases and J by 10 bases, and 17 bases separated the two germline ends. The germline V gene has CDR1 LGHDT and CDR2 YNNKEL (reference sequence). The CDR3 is CASSPGTGGGSPLHF. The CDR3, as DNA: TGTGCCAGCAGCCCTGGGACGGGAGGAGGGTCACCCCTCCACTTT.

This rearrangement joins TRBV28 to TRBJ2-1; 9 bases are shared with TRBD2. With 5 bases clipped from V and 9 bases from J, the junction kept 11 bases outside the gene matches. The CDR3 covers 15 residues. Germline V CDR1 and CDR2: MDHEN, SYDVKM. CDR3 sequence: CASSPLAGGPSEQFF. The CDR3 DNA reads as TGTGCCAGCAGTCCCTTGGCGGGAGGGCCGAGTGAGCAGTTCTTC.

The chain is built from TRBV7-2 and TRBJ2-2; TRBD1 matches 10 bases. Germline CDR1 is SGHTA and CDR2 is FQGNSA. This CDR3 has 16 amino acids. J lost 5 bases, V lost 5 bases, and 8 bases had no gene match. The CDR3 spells CASSNRDRGETGELFF. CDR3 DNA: TGTGCCAGCAGCAACCGGGACAGGGGCGAGACCGGGGAGCTGTTTTTT.

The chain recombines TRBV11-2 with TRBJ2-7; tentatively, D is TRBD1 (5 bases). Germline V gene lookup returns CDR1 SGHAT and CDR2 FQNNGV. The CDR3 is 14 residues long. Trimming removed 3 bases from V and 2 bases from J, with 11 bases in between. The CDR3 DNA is TGTGCCAGCAGCTTTCAGGGCCCCACCTACGAGCAGTACTTC. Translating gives CASSFQGPTYEQYF.

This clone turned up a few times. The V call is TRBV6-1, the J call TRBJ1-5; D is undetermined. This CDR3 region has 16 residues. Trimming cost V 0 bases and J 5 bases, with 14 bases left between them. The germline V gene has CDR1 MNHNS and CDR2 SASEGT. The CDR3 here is CASSEALAGRHQPQHF. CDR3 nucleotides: TGTGCCAGCAGTGAAGCTCTGGCGGGGAGGCATCAGCCCCAGCATTTT.